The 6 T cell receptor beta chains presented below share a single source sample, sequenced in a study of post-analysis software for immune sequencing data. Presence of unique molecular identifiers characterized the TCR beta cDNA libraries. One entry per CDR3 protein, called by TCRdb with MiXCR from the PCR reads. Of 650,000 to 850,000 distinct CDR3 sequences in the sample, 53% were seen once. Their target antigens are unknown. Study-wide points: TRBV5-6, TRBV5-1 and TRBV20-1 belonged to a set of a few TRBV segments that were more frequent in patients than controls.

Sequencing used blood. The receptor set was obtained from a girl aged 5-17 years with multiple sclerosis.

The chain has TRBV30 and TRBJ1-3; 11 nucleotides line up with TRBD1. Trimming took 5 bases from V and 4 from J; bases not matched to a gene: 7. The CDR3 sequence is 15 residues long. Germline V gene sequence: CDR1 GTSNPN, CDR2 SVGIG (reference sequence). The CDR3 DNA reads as TGTGCCTGGGTCGGACAGGGGGCGAGAGGAAACACCATATATTTT. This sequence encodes CAWVGQGARGNTIYF.

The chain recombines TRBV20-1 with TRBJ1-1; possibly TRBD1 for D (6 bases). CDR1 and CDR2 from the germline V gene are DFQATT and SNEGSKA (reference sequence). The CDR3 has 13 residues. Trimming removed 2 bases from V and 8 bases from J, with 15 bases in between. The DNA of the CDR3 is TGCAGTGCTAGATCCCCGGGACACCTAGAAGCTTTCTTT. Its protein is CSARSPGHLEAFF.

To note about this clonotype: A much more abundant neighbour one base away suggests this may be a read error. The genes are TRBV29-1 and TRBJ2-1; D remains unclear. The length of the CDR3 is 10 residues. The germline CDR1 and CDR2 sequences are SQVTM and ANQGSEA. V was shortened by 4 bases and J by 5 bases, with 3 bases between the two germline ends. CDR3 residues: CSVGDNEQFF. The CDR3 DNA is TGCAGCGTTGGGGACAATGAGCAGTTCTTC.

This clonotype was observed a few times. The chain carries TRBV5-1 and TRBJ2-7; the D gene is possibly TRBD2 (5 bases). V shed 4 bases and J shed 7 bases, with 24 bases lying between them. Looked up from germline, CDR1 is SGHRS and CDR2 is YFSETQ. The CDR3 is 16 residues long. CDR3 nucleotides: TGCGCCAGCAGCACGGGCGTCCGGCTAGCCGAGCTTGAGCAGTACTTC. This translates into CASSTGVRLAELEQYF.

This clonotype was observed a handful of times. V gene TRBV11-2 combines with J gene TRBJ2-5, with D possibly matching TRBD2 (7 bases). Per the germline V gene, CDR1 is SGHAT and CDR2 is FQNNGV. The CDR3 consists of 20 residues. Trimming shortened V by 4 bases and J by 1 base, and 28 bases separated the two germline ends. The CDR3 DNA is TGTGCCAGCAGCTCAGGGGACTACCCCTTGTCGGCGAGACCCCAAGAGACCCAGTACTTC. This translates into CASSSGDYPLSARPQETQYF.

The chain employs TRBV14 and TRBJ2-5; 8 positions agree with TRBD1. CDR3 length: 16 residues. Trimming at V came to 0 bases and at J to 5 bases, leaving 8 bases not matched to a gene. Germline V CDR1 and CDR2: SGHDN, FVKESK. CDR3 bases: TGTGCCAGCAGCCAAGATGTGAACAGGGGGTCGGAGACCCAGTACTTC. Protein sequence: CASSQDVNRGSETQYF.